This T cell receptor (beta chain) was sequenced during a study of blood T cell repertoires in COVID-19. Study-wide context: The cDNA or gDNA used as material had been derived from T cells, B-cell-depleted T cells, or PBMCs.

Sequencing used immunoSEQ multiplex PCR; TCRdb keeps in-frame clones, though not all of them. The sample lists roughly 400,000 clones, 70% to 90% seen once, with about 1.5% in the top ten. The length of the CDR3 is 13 residues. Deletions cut 5 bases from V and 5 bases from J, with 9 bases between. Germline V CDR1 and CDR2: MDHEN, SYDVKM. The study drew participants aged about 18 to 89 years from 20 to 30 US areas. Participants' reported clinical history set cohort assignment. Participants classified as exposed had met a COVID-19 case within 2 weeks before study entry. The chain joins TRBV28 to TRBJ1-4; tentatively, D is TRBD1 (6 bases). Sequenced: PBMCs or T cells enriched from blood (not recorded which). The source of this sequence is a woman younger than 35 who had been exposed to COVID-19. For the CDR3, the DNA is TGTGCCAGCAGTCGGACAGTCAATGAAAAACTGTTTTTT. Translated: CASSRTVNEKLFF. Full variable domain (missing parts from reference TRBV28 and TRBJ1-4): DVKVTQSSRYLVKRTGEKVFLECVQDMDHENMFWYRQDPGLGLRLIYFSYDVKMKEKGDIPEGYSVSREKKERFSLILESASTNQTSMYLCASSRTVNEKLFFGSGTQLSVL.